The 29 T cell receptor beta chains in this list originate from one sample, sequenced in a study of blood T cell repertoires in COVID-19. Clones were sequenced by immunoSEQ multiplex PCR, and TCRdb holds only the in-frame ones, with some missing. The sample records fewer than 200,000 clones, 86% being singletons. Sample: peripheral blood. The receptors here all came from a man aged 45-65 years with active or convalescent COVID-19.

The rearrangement joins TRBV3-1 (or the pseudogene TRBV3-2) to TRBJ2-1; D might be TRBD1 (6 bases). The V gene lost 4 bases and the J gene lost 9 bases, with 13 bases spanning the gap. Germline lookup yields CDR1 LGHDT and CDR2 YNNKEL (reference sequence). The CDR3 spans 13 residues. This chain's CDR3 is CASSPLRGFEQFF. In DNA form, the CDR3 reads TGTGCCAGCAGCCCTCTCAGGGGCTTTGAGCAGTTCTTC.

V is TRBV5-1 and J is TRBJ2-1, with 7 bases aligning to TRBD2. The V gene's germline CDR1 is SGHRS and CDR2 YFSETQ. The trim removed 1 base at V and 1 base at J, leaving 8 bases unmatched. CDR3 length equals 17 residues. This CDR3 reads CASSLRRQRGSYNEQFF. CDR3 nucleotides: TGCGCCAGCAGCTTGAGGCGCCAGCGGGGTTCCTACAATGAGCAGTTCTTC.

The chain combines TRBV27 with TRBJ2-5, with 9 positions matching TRBD1. V shed 5 bases and J 5 bases; nucleotides not matched to a gene: 12. The germline V gene encodes CDR1 MNHEY and CDR2 SMNVEV (reference sequence). The CDR3 covers 16 residues. The CDR3 loop is CASSAMMTGGRETQYF. In DNA form, the CDR3 reads TGTGCCAGCAGTGCTATGATGACAGGGGGTCGGGAGACCCAGTACTTC.

The rearrangement links TRBV28 to TRBJ1-2; weak D call: TRBD1 (5 bases). V lost 4 bases and J 5 bases, leaving 5 bases between the germline ends. The V gene's germline CDR1 is MDHEN and CDR2 SYDVKM. CDR3 size: 11 residues. CDR3 nucleotides: TGTGCCAGCAGTTCAGGGTATGGCTACACCTTC. Protein product: CASSSGYGYTF.

The chain links TRBV7-9 to TRBJ1-3; a possible D gene is TRBD1 (5 bases). The ends were cut back, 2 bases at V and 0 bases at J, with 20 bases in the middle. The germline CDR1 and CDR2 sequences are SEHNR and FQNEAQ (reference sequence). The CDR3 contains 19 residues. CDR3 loop: CASSLRFGDSQHSGNTIYF. The CDR3 bases are TGTGCCAGCAGCTTAAGGTTTGGTGACAGCCAACACTCTGGAAACACCATATATTTT.

This chain joins TRBV15 and TRBJ2-1; tentative D call: TRBD1 (6 bases). V was clipped by 5 bases and J by 4 bases, with 18 bases between them. There are 16 residues in the CDR3. Per the germline V gene, CDR1 is LNHNV and CDR2 is YYDKDF (reference sequence). The CDR3 DNA sequence: TGTGCCACCAGCGAACCGAGCCAGGGGTTTTACAATGAGCAGTTCTTC. It is translated as CATSEPSQGFYNEQFF.

Note on this clone: Other DNA sequences in the same sample also yield this CDR3. The chain combines TRBV7-9 with TRBJ2-5; D is perhaps TRBD1 (5 bases). The length of the CDR3 is 12 residues. Germline CDR1 is SEHNR and CDR2 is FQNEAQ (reference sequence). V was trimmed by 5 bases and J by 5 bases, leaving 9 bases between them. DNA of the CDR3: TGTGCCAGCAGCCCAGGGTCGGAGACCCAGTACTTC. Encoded protein: CASSPGSETQYF.

The genes are TRBV7-2 and TRBJ1-6; D unclear. The germline gives CDR1 SGHTA, CDR2 FQGNSA. The CDR3 runs to 14 residues. V was trimmed by 0 bases and J by 8 bases, leaving 8 bases between them. This CDR3 is CASSLARGDSPLHF. CDR3 coding DNA: TGTGCCAGCAGCTTAGCGCGGGGTGATTCACCCCTCCACTTT. Complete variable domain (other parts from reference TRBV7-2 and TRBJ1-6): GAGVSQSPSNKVTEKGKDVELRCDPISGHTALYWYRQSLGQGLEFLIYFQGNSAPDKSGLPSDRFSAERTGGSVSTLTIQRTQQEDSAVYLCASSLARGDSPLHFGNGTRLTVT.

The chain employs TRBV27 and TRBJ1-2; 8 bases align to TRBD1. The trim removed 0 bases at V and 7 bases at J, leaving 7 bases unmatched. Germline CDR1 reads MNHEY; CDR2 reads SMNVEV (reference sequence). CDR3 length: 15 amino acids. The CDR3 protein is CASSLSGTGSFGYTF. The CDR3 DNA is TGTGCCAGCAGTTTATCCGGGACAGGCTCATTTGGCTACACCTTC.

V is TRBV28 and J is TRBJ2-2, with D tentatively TRBD1 (5 bases). The ends were cut back, 3 bases at V and 2 bases at J, with 13 bases in the middle. Looked up from germline, CDR1 is MDHEN and CDR2 is SYDVKM. The CDR3 is 16 residues long. The CDR3 is CASSFQGVINTGELFF. In DNA form, the CDR3 reads TGTGCCAGCAGTTTCCAGGGTGTTATCAACACCGGGGAGCTGTTTTTT. Full variable domain (outside the CDR3, taken from reference TRBV28 and TRBJ2-2): DVKVTQSSRYLVKRTGEKVFLECVQDMDHENMFWYRQDPGLGLRLIYFSYDVKMKEKGDIPEGYSVSREKKERFSLILESASTNQTSMYLCASSFQGVINTGELFFGEGSRLTVL.

This chain connects TRBV6-2 or TRBV6-3 to TRBJ2-1, with 7 positions matching TRBD2. Trimming removed 4 bases from V and 7 bases from J; junction bases left unmatched: 4. This CDR3 is built from 13 residues. In germline, CDR1 is MNHEY, CDR2 SVGEGT. The CDR3 DNA sequence: TGTGCCAGCAGTTCCCGAGCGGGAAATGAGCAGTTCTTC. This encodes CASSSRAGNEQFF.

This chain uses TRBV18 with TRBJ1-1; D is perhaps TRBD1 (5 bases). The CDR3 is 16 residues long. The V gene's germline CDR1 is KGHSH and CDR2 LQKENI. V was pared by 3 bases and J by 1 base, with 15 bases between. The CDR3 protein is CASSPKQLGGNTEAFF. CDR3 coding DNA: TGTGCCAGCTCACCTAAACAGCTGGGGGGGAACACTGAAGCTTTCTTT.

This chain connects TRBV24-1 to TRBJ2-1, with 7 bases fitting TRBD2. V lost 4 bases, J lost 0 bases, and 17 bases stayed unmatched. This CDR3 has 20 amino acids. Germline CDR1 KGHDR, CDR2 SFDVKD. The CDR3 DNA follows: TGTGCCACCAGTGACCCTGGTGCGGGAGTAAGGGATAGCTCCTACAATGAGCAGTTCTTC. It encodes CATSDPGAGVRDSSYNEQFF.

The chain has TRBV27 and TRBJ1-1; 10 nucleotides line up with TRBD1. The germline gives CDR1 MNHEY, CDR2 SMNVEV (reference sequence). Trimming removed 6 bases from V and 4 bases from J; junction bases left unmatched: 8. The CDR3 is 15 amino acids. CDR3 coding DNA: TGTGCCAGCAGAGGACCGGGACAGGGGACCACTGAAGCTTTCTTT. This encodes CASRGPGQGTTEAFF.

This chain uses TRBV10-3 with TRBJ2-7, with TRBD2 matching over 12 bases. V was pared by 4 bases and J by 2 bases, with 9 bases of the junction left unmatched. Germline loops: CDR1 ENHRY, CDR2 SYGVKD. This CDR3 spans 17 amino acids. The CDR3 region has the DNA TGTGCCATCAGTGGTTCCTCGACTAGCGGGGGTACCTACGAGCAGTACTTC. This translates into CAISGSSTSGGTYEQYF.

This clone was detected once. The chain is built from TRBV19 and TRBJ2-7; D possibly corresponds to TRBD2 (6 bases). Germline-derived CDR1 and CDR2 are LNHDA and SQIVND (reference sequence). This CDR3 has 12 residues. V was trimmed by 1 base and J by 6 bases, leaving 7 bases between them. The CDR3 DNA follows: TGTGCCAGTAGTATAGGGAGGGGCGAGCAGTACTTC. Amino acids: CASSIGRGEQYF.

The V call is TRBV15, the J call TRBJ2-2; D gene ambiguous. The CDR3 consists of 15 residues. The germline V gene encodes CDR1 LNHNV and CDR2 YYDKDF (reference sequence). Trimming took 5 bases from V and 6 from J, leaving 16 bases between them. The CDR3 is CATSSRGPPAGELFF. DNA of the CDR3: TGTGCCACCAGCTCCCGTGGGCCCCCCGCCGGGGAGCTGTTTTTT.

V usage is TRBV10-3 and J usage is TRBJ1-5; no clear D gene. The V and J ends lost 0 bases and 1 base respectively, with 13 bases between them. CDR1 ENHRY and CDR2 SYGVKD come from the germline V gene. The CDR3 runs to 17 residues. This chain's CDR3 is CAISESLRLASNQPQHF. CDR3 DNA sequence: TGTGCCATCAGTGAGTCGCTCCGCTTAGCGAGCAATCAGCCCCAGCATTTT.

CDR3 DNA sequence: TGTGCCAGCAGTGACTCACCGGGACAATGGGTCAATGAGCAGTTCTTC. It yields the protein CASSDSPGQWVNEQFF. The V gene is TRBV6-4, the J gene TRBJ2-1; D may be TRBD1 (6 bases). This CDR3 comprises 16 residues. Looked up from germline, CDR1 is MRHNA and CDR2 is SNTAGT. V was pared by 0 bases and J by 6 bases, with 15 bases between.

This clone was detected a few times. J is TRBJ2-3 and V is TRBV28; a possible D gene is TRBD2 (6 bases). The CDR3 spans 16 residues. Trimming pared 5 bases from V and 6 bases from J, leaving 21 bases between. Germline V gene lookup returns CDR1 MDHEN and CDR2 SYDVKM. This chain's CDR3 is CASSQKHSGLDDTQYF. In DNA, the CDR3 is TGTGCCAGCAGTCAGAAACATAGCGGACTGGACGATACGCAGTATTTT.

This clone was observed a few times. The chain uses TRBV29-1 and TRBJ2-7; possibly TRBD1 for D (8 bases). Looked up from germline, CDR1 is SQVTM and CDR2 is ANQGSEA. This CDR3 is built from 12 residues. V lost 8 bases and J 7 bases, leaving 18 bases between the germline ends. The CDR3 protein is CSSTGGDREQYF. The CDR3 DNA reads TGCAGCTCTACAGGGGGGGATCGGGAGCAGTACTTC.

This chain joins TRBV28 and TRBJ2-1, with unresolved D. Trimming shortened V by 5 bases and J by 0 bases, and 14 bases separated the two germline ends. CDR3 length: 16 amino acids. Germline values: CDR1 MDHEN, CDR2 SYDVKM. The CDR3 is CASSAAIVSSYNEQFF. CDR3 DNA sequence: TGTGCCAGCAGTGCTGCGATCGTAAGCTCCTACAATGAGCAGTTCTTC.

This clone was recorded a few times. CDR3 DNA: TGTGCCAGCTCACCGGAAGGACTAGCGGGAAACGCCTACGAGCAGTACTTC. This gives the protein CASSPEGLAGNAYEQYF. The rearrangement joins TRBV18 to TRBJ2-7; 12 bases are shared with TRBD2. The V gene end was trimmed by 3 bases and the J gene end by 2 bases; junction bases not matched to a gene: 8. This CDR3 has 17 residues. In germline, CDR1 is KGHSH, CDR2 LQKENI.

In its sample, this clone was seen once. The rearrangement uses TRBV6-1 and TRBJ2-2, with TRBD1 matching 9 bases. The germline CDR1 and CDR2 sequences are MNHNS and SASEGT. With V trimmed by 4 bases and J by 1 base, 13 bases remained unmatched. The length of the CDR3 is 19 residues. CDR3 amino acids: CASSARDREIWWNTGELFF. CDR3 nucleotide sequence: TGTGCCAGCAGTGCCCGGGACAGGGAAATATGGTGGAACACCGGGGAGCTGTTTTTT.

The DNA of the CDR3 is TGTGCCTGGAGCGAGGGACTTAAGAACACTGAAGCTTTCTTT. Its protein is CAWSEGLKNTEAFF. The gene calls are TRBV30 and TRBJ1-1; TRBD1 might be the D (5 bases). Germline values: CDR1 GTSNPN, CDR2 SVGIG (reference sequence). Between the trimmed V and J ends, which lost 3 bases and 1 base, there was a span of 12 bases. This CDR3 region has 14 residues.

This chain joins TRBV27 and TRBJ2-3, with a possible D match to TRBD1 (6 bases). The germline CDR1 and CDR2 sequences are MNHEY and SMNVEV (reference sequence). The V end was cut by 6 bases, the J end by 0 bases, with 10 bases between. The CDR3 totals 14 residues. The CDR3: CASRPTGSTDTQYF. The CDR3 bases are TGTGCCAGCAGGCCGACAGGAAGCACAGATACGCAGTATTTT.

This clone was picked up one time. V usage is TRBV4-3 and J usage is TRBJ2-5; D gene uncertain. The CDR3 extends over 15 amino acids. CDR1 LGHNA and CDR2 YSLEER come from the germline V gene. Trimming pared 0 bases from V and 2 bases from J, leaving 10 bases between. CDR3 bases: TGCGCCAGCAGCCAAGATTTGGGCAGTCAAGAGACCCAGTACTTC. It yields the protein CASSQDLGSQETQYF.

V gene TRBV29-1 combines with J gene TRBJ2-3; no definite D call. The germline V gene has CDR1 SQVTM and CDR2 ANQGSEA. V lost 4 bases, J lost 0 bases, and 8 bases lay in between. This CDR3 region has 13 residues. The CDR3 region is CSVGTSSTDTQYF. The CDR3 nucleotides read TGCAGCGTTGGCACTTCTAGCACAGATACGCAGTATTTT.

This clone was seen more than once but under ten times. The V gene is TRBV15, the J gene TRBJ2-1; 12 bases line up with TRBD1. Germline CDR1 is LNHNV and CDR2 is YYDKDF (reference sequence). This CDR3 is built from 16 residues. The J segment lost 9 bases and the V segment lost 0 bases, leaving 6 bases of the junction unmatched. The CDR3 DNA follows: TGTGCCACCAGCAGAGATCGGGGACAGGGGGCGAGTGAGCAGTTCTTC. It yields the protein CATSRDRGQGASEQFF. Variable domain in full (rest from reference TRBV15 and TRBJ2-1): DAMVIQNPRYQVTQFGKPVTLSCSQTLNHNVMYWYQQKSSQAPKLLFHYYDKDFNNEADTPDNFQSRRPNTSFCFLDIRSPGLGDTAMYLCATSRDRGQGASEQFFGPGTRLTVL.